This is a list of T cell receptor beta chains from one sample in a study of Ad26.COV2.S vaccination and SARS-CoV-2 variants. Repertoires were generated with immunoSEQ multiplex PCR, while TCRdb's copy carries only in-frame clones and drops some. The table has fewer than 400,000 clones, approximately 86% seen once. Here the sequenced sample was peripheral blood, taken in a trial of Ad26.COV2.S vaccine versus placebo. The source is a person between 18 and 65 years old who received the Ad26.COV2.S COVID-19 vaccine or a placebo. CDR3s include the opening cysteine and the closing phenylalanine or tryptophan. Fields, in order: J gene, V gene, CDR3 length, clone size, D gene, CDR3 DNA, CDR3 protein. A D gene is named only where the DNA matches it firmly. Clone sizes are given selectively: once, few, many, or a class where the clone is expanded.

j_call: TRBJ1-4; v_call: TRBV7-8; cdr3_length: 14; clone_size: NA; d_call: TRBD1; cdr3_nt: TGTGCCAGCAGCCTAGACAGGGGAGGTGAAAAACTGTTTTTT; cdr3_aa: CASSLDRGGEKLFF
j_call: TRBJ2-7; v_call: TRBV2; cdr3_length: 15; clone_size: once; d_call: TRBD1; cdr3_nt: TGTGCCAGCAGTCCACCACAGGGGTTCTCCTACGAGCAGTACTTC; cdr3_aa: CASSPPQGFSYEQYF
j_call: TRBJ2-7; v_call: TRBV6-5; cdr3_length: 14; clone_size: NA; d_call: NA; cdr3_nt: TGTGCCAGCACTGCAGGGTACGGCTCCTACGAGCAGTACTTC; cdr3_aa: CASTAGYGSYEQYF
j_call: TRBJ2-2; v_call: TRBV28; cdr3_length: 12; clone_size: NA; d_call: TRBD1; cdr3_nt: TGTGCCAGCACACAGGGGGAGGGGGAGCTGTTTTTT; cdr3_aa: CASTQGEGELFF
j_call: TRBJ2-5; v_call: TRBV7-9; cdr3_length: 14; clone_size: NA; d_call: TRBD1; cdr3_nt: TGTGCCAGCAGCCGGGGACAGCTTGGAGAGACCCAGTACTTC; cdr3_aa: CASSRGQLGETQYF
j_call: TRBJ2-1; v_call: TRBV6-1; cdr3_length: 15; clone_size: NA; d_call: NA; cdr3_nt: TGTGCCAGCAGTGAAGAATCAGGGGGGCAATATGAGCAGTTCTTC; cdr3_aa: CASSEESGGQYEQFF
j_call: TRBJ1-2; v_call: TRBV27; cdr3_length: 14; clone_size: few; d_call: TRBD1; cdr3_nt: TGTGCCAGCAGTTTACAGGGGGCCGGCGATGGCTACACCTTC; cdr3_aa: CASSLQGAGDGYTF
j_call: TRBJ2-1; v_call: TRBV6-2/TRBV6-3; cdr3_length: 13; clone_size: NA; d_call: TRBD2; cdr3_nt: TGTGCCAGCAGTCCGCTCGCGGGGGGACGATGGTTCTTC; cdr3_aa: CASSPLAGGRWFF
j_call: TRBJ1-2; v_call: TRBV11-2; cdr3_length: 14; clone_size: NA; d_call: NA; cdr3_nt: TGTGCCAGCAGCTTCAACAGGGTGGACTATGGCTACACCTTC; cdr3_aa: CASSFNRVDYGYTF
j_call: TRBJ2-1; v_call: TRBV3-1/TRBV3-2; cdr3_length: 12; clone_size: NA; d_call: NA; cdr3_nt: TGTGCCAGCAGCCAGTTTCTCCATGAGCAGTTCTTC; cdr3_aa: CASSQFLHEQFF
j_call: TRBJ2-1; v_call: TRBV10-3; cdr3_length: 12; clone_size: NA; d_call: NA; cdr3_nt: TGTGCCATCAGTGGGGGGGAGAATGAGCAGTTCTTC; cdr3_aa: CAISGGENEQFF
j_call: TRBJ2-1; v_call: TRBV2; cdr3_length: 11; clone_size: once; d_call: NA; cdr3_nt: TGTGCCAGCAGTATTAGAAACGAGCAGTTCTTC; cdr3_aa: CASSIRNEQFF
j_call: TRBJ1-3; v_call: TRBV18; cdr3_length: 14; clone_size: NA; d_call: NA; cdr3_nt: TGTGCCAGCTCACCTGATACAGGTGGAAACACCATATATTTT; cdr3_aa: CASSPDTGGNTIYF
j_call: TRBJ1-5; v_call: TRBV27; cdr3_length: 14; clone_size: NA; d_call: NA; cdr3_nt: TGTGCCAGCAGTTTAAAGAGTACTAATCAGCCCCAGCATTTT; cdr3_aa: CASSLKSTNQPQHF
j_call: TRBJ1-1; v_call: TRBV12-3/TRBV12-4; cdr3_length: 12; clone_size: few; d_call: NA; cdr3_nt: TGTGCCAGCAGTTTGGGGGACACTGAAGCTTTCTTT; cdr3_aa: CASSLGDTEAFF
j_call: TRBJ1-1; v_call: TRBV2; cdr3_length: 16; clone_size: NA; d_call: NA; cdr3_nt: TGTGCCAGCATCCCCTCGTCTGGGGGCGCGGGGACTGAAGCTTTCTTT; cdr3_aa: CASIPSSGGAGTEAFF
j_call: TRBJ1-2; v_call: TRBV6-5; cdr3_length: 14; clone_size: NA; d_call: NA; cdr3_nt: TGTGCCAGCAGTTATCTGAGGTCCTCCTATGGCTACACCTTC; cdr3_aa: CASSYLRSSYGYTF
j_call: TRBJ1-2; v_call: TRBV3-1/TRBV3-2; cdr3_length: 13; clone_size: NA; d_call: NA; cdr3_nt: TGTGCCAGCAGCCAAATCAGGGCAGGTGGCTACACCTTC; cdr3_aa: CASSQIRAGGYTF
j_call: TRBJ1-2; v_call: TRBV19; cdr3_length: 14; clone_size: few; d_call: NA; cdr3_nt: TGTGCCAGTAGTACGGCCCTCTCCTTCTATGGCTACACCTTC; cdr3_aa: CASSTALSFYGYTF
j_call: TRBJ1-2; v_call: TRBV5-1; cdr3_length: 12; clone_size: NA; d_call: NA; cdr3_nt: TGCGCCAGCAGCTTTGATGGGAGTGGCTACACCTTC; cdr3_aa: CASSFDGSGYTF
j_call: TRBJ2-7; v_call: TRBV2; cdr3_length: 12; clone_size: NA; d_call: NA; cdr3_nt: TGTGCCAGCAGTGAATTCTCCTACGAGCAGTACTTC; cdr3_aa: CASSEFSYEQYF
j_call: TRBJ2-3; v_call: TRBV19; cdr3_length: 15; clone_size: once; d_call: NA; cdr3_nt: TGTGCCAGTAGTATGTTGGGGGCATCCACAGATACGCAGTATTTT; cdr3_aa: CASSMLGASTDTQYF
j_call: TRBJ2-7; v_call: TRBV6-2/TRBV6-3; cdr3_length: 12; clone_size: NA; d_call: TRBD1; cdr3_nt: TGTGCCAGCAGTAAAACAGGGGACGGGCAGTACTTC; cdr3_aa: CASSKTGDGQYF
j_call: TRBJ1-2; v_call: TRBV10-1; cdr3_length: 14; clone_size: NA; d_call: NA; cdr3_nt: TGCGCCAGCAGTGAAAGAGGGGGAAACGATGGCTACACCTTC; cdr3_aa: CASSERGGNDGYTF
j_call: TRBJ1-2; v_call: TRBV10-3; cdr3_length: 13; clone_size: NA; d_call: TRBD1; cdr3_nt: TGTGCCACTTCATTGGGACAGGGATATGGCTACACCTTC; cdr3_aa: CATSLGQGYGYTF
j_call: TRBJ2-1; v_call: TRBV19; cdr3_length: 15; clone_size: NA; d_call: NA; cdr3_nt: TGTGCCAGTAGTATCAGTCCGGGGTCCTACAATGAGCAGTTCTTC; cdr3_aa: CASSISPGSYNEQFF
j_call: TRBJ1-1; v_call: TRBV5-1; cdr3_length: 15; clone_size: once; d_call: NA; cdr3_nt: TGCGCCAGCAGCTCCCCGGACGGGATGAACACTGAAGCTTTCTTT; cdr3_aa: CASSSPDGMNTEAFF
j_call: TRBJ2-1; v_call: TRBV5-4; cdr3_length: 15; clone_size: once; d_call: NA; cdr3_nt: TGTGCCAGCAGGCCAGGGGTGAGCTCCTACAATGAGCAGTTCTTC; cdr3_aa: CASRPGVSSYNEQFF
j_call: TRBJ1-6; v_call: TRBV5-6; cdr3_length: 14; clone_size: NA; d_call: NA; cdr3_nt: TGTGCCAGCAGCTTGAGCACAGCAAATTCACCCCTCCACTTT; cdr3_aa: CASSLSTANSPLHF
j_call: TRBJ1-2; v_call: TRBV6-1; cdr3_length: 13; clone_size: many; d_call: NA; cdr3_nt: TGTGCCAGCAGTGACGCTACCCGTACGGGCTACACCTTC; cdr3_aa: CASSDATRTGYTF
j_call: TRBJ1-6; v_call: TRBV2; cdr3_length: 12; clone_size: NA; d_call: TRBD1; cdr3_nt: TGTGCCAGCAGTCAGGGGGCTTCACCCCTCCACTTT; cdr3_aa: CASSQGASPLHF
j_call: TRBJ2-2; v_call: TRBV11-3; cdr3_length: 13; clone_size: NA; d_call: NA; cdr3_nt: TGTGCCAGCAGCTTCATCCGAACCGGGGAGCTGTTTTTT; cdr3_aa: CASSFIRTGELFF
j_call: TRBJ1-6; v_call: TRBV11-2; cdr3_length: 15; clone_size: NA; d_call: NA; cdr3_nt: TGTGCCAGCAGCTGGCAGGCAGGGACGGTGGCACCCCTCCACTTT; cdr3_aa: CASSWQAGTVAPLHF
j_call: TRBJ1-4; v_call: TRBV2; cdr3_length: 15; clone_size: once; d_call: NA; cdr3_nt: TGTGCCAGCATGATAACGGGGCGAACTAATGAAAAACTGTTTTTT; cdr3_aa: CASMITGRTNEKLFF
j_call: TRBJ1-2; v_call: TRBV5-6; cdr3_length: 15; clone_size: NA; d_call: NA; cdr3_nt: TGTGCCAGCAGCTTGGCGGGGAGAGGGGCGCGTGGCTACACCTTC; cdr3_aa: CASSLAGRGARGYTF
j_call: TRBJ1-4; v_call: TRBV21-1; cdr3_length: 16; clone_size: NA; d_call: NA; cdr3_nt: TGTGCCAGCAATAAGACAGGGAGAAGGGAGAATGAAAAACTGTTTTTT; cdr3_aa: CASNKTGRRENEKLFF
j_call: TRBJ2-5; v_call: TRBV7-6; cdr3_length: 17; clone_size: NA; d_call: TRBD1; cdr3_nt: TGTGCCAGCAGCTTAGGTAGCAGGGGGCCCGTCCAAGAGACCCAGTACTTC; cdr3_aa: CASSLGSRGPVQETQYF
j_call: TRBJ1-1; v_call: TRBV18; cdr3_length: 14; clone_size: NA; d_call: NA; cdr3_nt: TGTGCCAGCTCACCACCGGGTCAAACCACTGAAGCTTTCTTT; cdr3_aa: CASSPPGQTTEAFF
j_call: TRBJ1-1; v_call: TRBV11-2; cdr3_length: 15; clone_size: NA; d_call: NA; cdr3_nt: TGTGCCAGCAGCTTCCGACAGTTAATGAACACTGAAGCTTTCTTT; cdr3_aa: CASSFRQLMNTEAFF
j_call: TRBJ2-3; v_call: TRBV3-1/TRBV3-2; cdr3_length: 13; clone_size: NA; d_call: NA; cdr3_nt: TGTGCCAGCAGCCAAGAGGGACCAGATACGCAGTATTTT; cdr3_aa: CASSQEGPDTQYF
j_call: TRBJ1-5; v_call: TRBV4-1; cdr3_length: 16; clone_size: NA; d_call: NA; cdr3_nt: TGCGCCAGCAGCCCCCAGGGTGGGGGTTTTAATCAGCCCCAGCATTTT; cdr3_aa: CASSPQGGGFNQPQHF
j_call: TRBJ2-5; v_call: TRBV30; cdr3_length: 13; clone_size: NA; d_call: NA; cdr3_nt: TGTGCCTGGAGTGTCGAATTGGGAGAGACCCAGTACTTC; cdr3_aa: CAWSVELGETQYF
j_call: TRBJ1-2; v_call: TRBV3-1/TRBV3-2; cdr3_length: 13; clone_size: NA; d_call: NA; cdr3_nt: TGTGCCAGCAGCCAAGGTGGGGGGTTTGGCTACACCTTC; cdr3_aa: CASSQGGGFGYTF
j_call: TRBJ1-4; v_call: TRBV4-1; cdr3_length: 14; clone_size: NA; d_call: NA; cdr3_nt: TGCGCCAGCAGCCTACAGGGCCCTAATGAAAAACTGTTTTTT; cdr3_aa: CASSLQGPNEKLFF